This T cell receptor beta chain was documented in a study of T cell responses to AZD1222 COVID-19 vaccine. Study-level points and caveats: Baseline seropositivity characterized only a handful of AZD1222 recipients. The study found Spike-specific TCR breadth and depth rose after two AZD1222 doses.

Germline V lookup: CDR1 SNHLY, CDR2 FYNNEI. After removal of 9 bases from V and 5 bases from J, the junction contained 2 bases not matched to a gene. The CDR3 is 13 residues long. For this clone: Its antigen remains unidentified.

Only in-frame clones appear in the TCRdb table, and some are missing; sequencing was by immunoSEQ multiplex PCR. This table has 130,000 to 150,000 clones, approximately 90% appearing once. The clonotype comes from an adult in good health. Sequenced material: peripheral blood, taken on day 0 of MenACWY control vaccination. The V and J genes are TRBV2 and TRBJ2-2; 11 bases line up with TRBD2. In nucleotides, the CDR3 is TGTGCCAGTGGGACTAGCGGTACCGGGGAGCTGTTTTTT. Protein sequence: CASGTSGTGELFF.